The clone carrying this T cell receptor (beta chain) was seen a few times. RNA transcripts provided the template for amplifying TCR beta CDR3 regions. A first-round RT-PCR used HTBI primers, followed by a second-round multiplex PCR. One entry per CDR3 protein results from TCRdb running MiXCR on the multiplex PCR reads. The table has approximately 210,000 distinct CDR3 sequences, about 32% seen once. The entry originates in a study of Graves' ophthalmopathy and Graves' hyperthyroidism. V was shortened by 4 bases and J by 3 bases, with 12 bases between the two germline ends. Germline-derived CDR1 and CDR2 are MDHEN and SYDVKM. CDR3 length equals 14 residues.

The clonotype comes from a man aged 45-65 years with Graves' ophthalmopathy. The source material was peripheral blood. The chain carries TRBV28 and TRBJ2-5; D is perhaps TRBD1 (6 bases). CDR3 in amino acids: CASSSPRQEETQYF. In DNA form, the CDR3 reads TGTGCCAGCAGTTCCCCCCGACAGGAAGAGACCCAGTACTTC.